This TCR beta chain was retrieved from a study of beta chain features in type 1 diabetes. Study-wide background: Similarity in age, gender and cell yields was seen between patients and healthy donors. Study findings and constraints: It was among patients, rather than healthy donors, that naive, central memory and Treg TCRB repertoires appeared more similar. More deletions and fewer insertions at VDJ junctions were found in patients with type 1 diabetes.

Expressed TCRB transcripts were sequenced, since all the RNA that had been isolated was reverse transcribed. Measured with immunoSEQ multiplex PCR; TCRdb has only the in-frame clones, and not every one. The sample has approximately 150,000 clones, roughly 9% seen once. A word on this clone: Its target is not known.

One heparinised blood draw averaging roughly 120 mL was given by each donor. With 8 bases removed from V and 7 bases from J, the gap between germline ends came to 14 bases. The CDR3 length is 12 residues. Germline assignment: CDR1 MNHEY and CDR2 SVGAGI. This clonotype originated in a woman aged 18-30 years in good health. Sequencing used central memory CD4+ T cells from blood. The chain combines TRBV6-5 with TRBJ1-1; tentatively, D is TRBD1 (5 bases). CDR3 DNA: TGTGCCAGCGGGGGAGGACAACGTGAAGCTTTCTTT. It yields the protein CASGGGQREAFF.